One T cell receptor (beta chain) is described in this entry. Its matching antigen is unknown. The data belong to a study of cytomegalovirus exposure and HLA in healthy donors. The study's findings and limits: Links to common viral pathogens appeared, in a later analysis, for several of the most significant clusters. An analysis that came later showed most CMV-associated TCR beta chains appearing HLA-restricted. High sensitivity and specificity were reportedly achieved when the classifier diagnosed cytomegalovirus status.

PCR employed 60 Vbeta and 13 Jbeta primers. Sequenced by immunoSEQ multiplex PCR; TCRdb stores in-frame clones only, minus some. The repertoire holds about 180,000 clones, with around 80% as singletons. The sequenced sample was PBMCs. The receptor comes from a girl aged 2 to 10 in good health and CMV-seropositive.

The CDR3 DNA follows: TGCAGCGTTGAACCGGGGACGGGGGGGCGCTCAGATACGCAGTATTTT. The encoded protein is CSVEPGTGGRSDTQYF. This chain joins TRBV29-1 and TRBJ2-3; TRBD2 aligns across 8 bases. With 2 bases clipped from V and 4 bases from J, the junction kept 11 bases outside the gene matches. The CDR3 totals 16 residues. In germline, CDR1 is SQVTM, CDR2 ANQGSEA.